This T cell receptor (beta chain) was recorded in a study of T-cell memory formation after mild COVID-19. CDR1 and CDR2 from the germline V gene are MNHEY and SVGAGI. V gave up 0 bases and J gave up 4 bases, with 3 bases separating them. CDR3 size: 12 residues. A remark on this clonotype: The antigen is not known.

One entry per CDR3 protein results from TCRdb running MiXCR on the 5' RACE reads. The table records approximately 560,000 distinct CDR3 sequences, 15% to 20% of them present only once. General study findings and limits: Largely, contracting CD4+ clones fell within CM and EM, and contracting CD8+ clones within EMRA. Later expanders leaned toward CD4+, whereas clones contracting from day 15 to 85 were balanced CD4/CD8. Among clones peaking at day 37 in the second wave, SARS-CoV-2 specificity remained unconfirmed.

The origin of this receptor is an adult woman who had mild COVID-19 (a few samples of this study predate the infection). Cell type and time point are not known. Sequences were obtained from PBMCs or a T cell subset sorted from them (not recorded which). The genes are TRBV6-5 and TRBJ1-2; no reliable D call. The CDR3 is CASSYSGYGYTF. DNA of the CDR3: TGTGCCAGCAGTTACTCGGGCTATGGCTACACCTTC.